This T cell receptor (beta chain) was profiled in a study of identical twins. Germline CDR1 reads SGHRS; CDR2 reads YFSETQ. This CDR3 spans 16 amino acids. V was cut by 4 bases and J by 0 bases, with 14 bases left in between. A single record per CDR3 protein comes from TCRdb applying MiXCR to the 5' RACE reads. The sample yields under 900,000 distinct CDR3 sequences, roughly 20% seen once. The same data also went into a second study, on T cells expressing NK-cell markers.

The sequence was collected from a woman aged 18-29 years in good health. Sequences were obtained from PBMCs. The chain links TRBV5-1 to TRBJ2-1; TRBD2 might be the D (5 bases). The chain's CDR3 is CASSPLGDSSYNEQFF. The CDR3 DNA reads TGCGCCAGCAGCCCACTCGGGGATAGCTCCTACAATGAGCAGTTCTTC.